These T cell receptor beta chains were read from a single sample in a study of T cells expressing NK-cell markers. TCRdb re-called the 5' RACE reads; every CDR3 protein appears as one record, without DNA. This table holds around 260,000 distinct CDR3 sequences. Sequenced: blood T cells: a sorted CD56 or NKG2C T cell subset, CD4+ or CD8+ T cells, or bulk PBMC T cells (not recorded which). These receptors were obtained from a woman aged 18 to 75 in good health. Each CDR3 is given with its conserved first and last residue.

J: TRBJ2-1
V: TRBV18
CDR3: CASSPQTSGGADEQFF

J: TRBJ1-1
V: TRBV7-3
CDR3: CASSLRSITEAFF

J: TRBJ2-1
V: TRBV24-1
CDR3: CATSDWYSGFSYNEQFF

J: TRBJ1-4
V: TRBV3-1
CDR3: CASSQGGLRGEKLFF

J: TRBJ1-4
V: TRBV20-1
CDR3: CSAREHRGSEKLFF

J: TRBJ2-1
V: TRBV4-2
CDR3: CASSRLAGDYNEQFF

J: TRBJ2-1
V: TRBV9
CDR3: CASSNLAGPYNEQFF

J: TRBJ2-1
V: TRBV12-3/TRBV12-4
CDR3: CASSRGAPKEQFF

J: TRBJ2-3
V: TRBV9
CDR3: CAGAGGTTDTQYF

J: TRBJ1-3
V: TRBV11-2
CDR3: CASNQIGGRNTIYF

J: TRBJ1-1
V: TRBV11-2
CDR3: CASSLVSQNTEAFF

J: TRBJ2-7
V: TRBV4-1
CDR3: CASSQVLAERSYEQYF

J: TRBJ2-5
V: TRBV20-1
CDR3: CSARATSLETQYF

J: TRBJ2-3
V: TRBV30
CDR3: CAGGGRLSTDTQYF

J: TRBJ2-1
V: TRBV28
CDR3: CAISRRIIHEQFF

J: TRBJ2-7
V: TRBV6-5
CDR3: CASSYVGGEQYF

J: TRBJ2-3
V: TRBV18
CDR3: CASSPPPGLATGGPDTQYF

J: TRBJ1-5
V: TRBV24-1
CDR3: CATSGDPSVAQHF

J: TRBJ2-1
V: TRBV5-6
CDR3: CASSLAVRDYYNEQFF

J: TRBJ1-5
V: TRBV19
CDR3: CASIGTGGPNQPQHF

J: TRBJ2-7
V: TRBV12-3/TRBV12-4
CDR3: CASSPTLVQNYEQYF

J: TRBJ1-2
V: TRBV27
CDR3: CASSYDSSVYGYTF

J: TRBJ2-3
V: TRBV20-1
CDR3: CSTAGGPSTDTQYF

J: TRBJ2-1
V: TRBV27
CDR3: CASRAPGGAYNEQFF

J: TRBJ1-2
V: TRBV12-3/TRBV12-4
CDR3: CASSHLGGYTF

J: TRBJ1-2
V: TRBV20-1
CDR3: CSASAGTITNYGYTF

J: TRBJ2-1
V: TRBV5-4
CDR3: CASSLALGSVGSYNEQFF

J: TRBJ2-2
V: TRBV12-3/TRBV12-4
CDR3: CASSAQRANTGELFF

J: TRBJ2-3
V: TRBV7-3
CDR3: CASSLTAHPGDTQYF

J: TRBJ2-3
V: TRBV28
CDR3: CASRTGPGGSDTDTQYF

J: TRBJ2-3
V: TRBV20-1
CDR3: CSASGGLAGGRGKDTQYF

J: TRBJ2-1
V: TRBV12-3/TRBV12-4
CDR3: CASSLQGSDEQFF

J: TRBJ1-3
V: TRBV30
CDR3: CAWSLGGENTIYF

J: TRBJ1-1
V: TRBV18
CDR3: CASSGRQDTEAFF

J: TRBJ2-7
V: TRBV7-2
CDR3: CASSLAASNYYEQYF

J: TRBJ2-2
V: TRBV25-1
CDR3: CASSGTYQKNTGELFF

J: TRBJ1-1
V: TRBV29-1
CDR3: CSVGKWGENTEAFF

J: TRBJ2-5
V: TRBV11-2
CDR3: CASSLGASGSQETQYF

J: TRBJ1-6
V: TRBV4-2
CDR3: CASSQEQGALQNSPLHF

J: TRBJ1-2
V: TRBV29-1
CDR3: CSVGGGEDYTF

J: TRBJ1-2
V: TRBV4-3
CDR3: CASSRQLGGDYGYTF